This TCR beta chain came from a study of T cells in Graves' hyperthyroidism and ophthalmopathy. Study at large: Peripheral blood sampling occurred at initial diagnosis, before any treatment.

This CDR3 has 14 residues. V was shortened by 2 bases and J by 3 bases, with 9 bases between the two germline ends. It was RNA transcripts that yielded the amplified TCR beta CDR3 regions. The study used the HTBI primer set for a first-round RT-PCR of the TCR CDR3. TCRdb analysed the multiplex PCR reads with MiXCR anew, one entry per CDR3 protein. This table holds around 380,000 distinct CDR3 sequences, approximately 13% found once. The sample holds many counts of this clonotype. No antigen is known for it. Those with hyperthyroidism were 18 to 65 years old, newly diagnosed, and ill for under 2 months. The PBMCs were sourced from fresh peripheral blood (around 9.3 ml). Study-wide findings and caveats: The model predicted ophthalmopathy a median approximately 6.3 months before onset.

Sequencing was done on a sample of blood. This sequence originates from a young man with Graves' hyperthyroidism that later progressed to Graves' ophthalmopathy. This sequence joins TRBV12-3 or TRBV12-4 and TRBJ2-3; D call uncertain. This CDR3 is CASSLNGRTDTQYF. Here the CDR3 DNA reads TGTGCCAGCAGTTTAAACGGAAGGACAGATACGCAGTATTTT.